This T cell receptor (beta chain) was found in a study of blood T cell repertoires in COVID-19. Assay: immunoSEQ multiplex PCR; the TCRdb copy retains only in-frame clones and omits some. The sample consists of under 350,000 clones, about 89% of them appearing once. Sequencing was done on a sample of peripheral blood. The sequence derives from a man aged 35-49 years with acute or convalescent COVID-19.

CDR3 loop: CASSPSGFEAFF. The CDR3 nucleotides read TGTGCCAGCAGCCCCTCCGGGTTTGAAGCTTTCTTT. V and J are TRBV11-2 and TRBJ1-1; D remains unclear. CDR3 size: 12 residues. Germline V gives CDR1 SGHAT, CDR2 FQNNGV. V was clipped by 5 bases and J by 7 bases, with 11 bases between them.